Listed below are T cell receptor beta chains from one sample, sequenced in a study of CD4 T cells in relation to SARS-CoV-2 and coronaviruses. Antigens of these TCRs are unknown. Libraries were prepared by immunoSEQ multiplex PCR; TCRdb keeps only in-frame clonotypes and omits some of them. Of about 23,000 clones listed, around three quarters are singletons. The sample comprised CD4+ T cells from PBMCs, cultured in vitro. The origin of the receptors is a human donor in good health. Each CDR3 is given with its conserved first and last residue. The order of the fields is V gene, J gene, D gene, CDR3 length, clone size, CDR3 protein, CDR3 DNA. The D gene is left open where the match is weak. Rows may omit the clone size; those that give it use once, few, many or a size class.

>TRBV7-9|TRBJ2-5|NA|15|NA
CASSLPTGNAETQYF
TGTGCCAGCAGCCTTCCGACTGGGAATGCGGAGACCCAGTACTTC
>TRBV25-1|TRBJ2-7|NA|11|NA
CASSVWYEQYF
TGTGCCAGCAGTGTATGGTACGAGCAGTACTTC
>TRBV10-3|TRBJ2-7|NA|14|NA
CAISVSGNSYEQYF
TGTGCCATCAGTGTTAGCGGCAATTCCTACGAGCAGTACTTC
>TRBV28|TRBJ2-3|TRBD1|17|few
CASSLSGTGGFTDTQYF
TGTGCCAGCAGTTTATCGGGGACAGGGGGCTTCACAGATACGCAGTATTTT
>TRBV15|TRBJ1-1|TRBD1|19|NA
CATSREGGTGGPLIPKAFF
TGTGCCACCAGCAGGGAGGGGGGGACAGGGGGCCCTCTGATACCGAAAGCTTTCTTT
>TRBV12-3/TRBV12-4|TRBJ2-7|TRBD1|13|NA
CASREQGAYEQYF
TGTGCCAGCAGGGAACAGGGGGCCTACGAGCAGTACTTC
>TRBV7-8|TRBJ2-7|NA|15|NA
CASSLDSGTSYEQYF
TGTGCCAGCAGCTTAGATTCGGGGACCTCCTACGAGCAGTACTTC
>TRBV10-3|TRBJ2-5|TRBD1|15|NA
CAISESRTGQETQYF
TGTGCCATCAGTGAGTCACGGACAGGCCAAGAGACCCAGTACTTC
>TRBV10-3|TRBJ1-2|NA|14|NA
CAISVGVPSRGYTF
TGTGCCATCAGTGTTGGGGTGCCCTCCCGCGGCTACACCTTC
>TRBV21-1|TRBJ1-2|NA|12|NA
CASSSGSYGYTF
TGTGCCAGCAGCTCAGGTTCCTATGGCTACACCTTC
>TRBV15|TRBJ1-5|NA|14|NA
CATSRDRGYQPQHF
TGTGCCACCAGCAGGGACAGAGGGTACCAGCCCCAGCATTTT
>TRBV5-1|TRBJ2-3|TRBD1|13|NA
CASRGQGVGTQYF
TGCGCCAGCAGGGGACAGGGAGTCGGTACGCAGTATTTT
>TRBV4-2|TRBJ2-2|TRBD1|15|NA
CASSPRTGNTGELFF
TGTGCCAGCAGCCCCCGGACAGGGAACACCGGGGAGCTGTTTTTT
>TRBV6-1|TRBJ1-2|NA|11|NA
CASTGLGGYTF
TGTGCCAGCACTGGGCTCGGGGGCTACACCTTC
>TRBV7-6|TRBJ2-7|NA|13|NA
CASSSVGGSATSF
TGTGCCAGCAGCTCCGTAGGTGGATCCGCCACCTCCTTC
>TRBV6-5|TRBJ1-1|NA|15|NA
CASSYWGDGETEAFF
TGTGCCAGCAGTTACTGGGGGGACGGGGAAACTGAAGCTTTCTTT
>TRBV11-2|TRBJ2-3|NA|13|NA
CASSLDISDTQYF
TGTGCCAGCAGCTTAGATATTTCAGATACGCAGTATTTT
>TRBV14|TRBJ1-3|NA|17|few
CASSPLGGAAGGNTIYF
TGTGCCAGCAGCCCGTTGGGAGGGGCGGCGGGTGGAAACACCATATATTTT
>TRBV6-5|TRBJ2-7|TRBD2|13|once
CASKSGLNYEQYF
TGTGCCAGCAAATCGGGACTAAACTACGAGCAGTACTTC
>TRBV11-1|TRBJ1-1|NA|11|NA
CASSNSMAAFF
TGTGCCAGCAGTAATTCGATGGCGGCTTTCTTT
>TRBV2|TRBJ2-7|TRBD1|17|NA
CASRYKKSGTGGDEQYF
TGTGCCAGCAGATATAAAAAATCGGGGACAGGAGGCGACGAGCAGTACTTC
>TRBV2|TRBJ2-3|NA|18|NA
CASTPYKLALGGTDTQYF
TGTGCCAGCACCCCGTATAAGCTTGCGTTGGGTGGCACAGATACGCAGTATTTT
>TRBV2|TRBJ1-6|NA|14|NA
CASSEGQLNSPLHF
TGTGCCAGCAGTGAAGGTCAGTTGAATTCACCCCTCCACTTT
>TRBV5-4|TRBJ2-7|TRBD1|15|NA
CASSSFRGRMNEQYF
TGTGCCAGCAGCTCCTTCAGGGGGCGAATGAACGAGCAGTACTTC
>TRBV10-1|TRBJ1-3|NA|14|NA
CASSDSARGNTIYF
TGCGCCAGCAGTGATTCAGCCCGTGGGAACACCATATATTTT
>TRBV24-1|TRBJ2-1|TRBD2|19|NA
CATSAEGGTSGSSYNEQFF
TGTGCCACCAGTGCCGAGGGGGGGACTAGCGGCTCCTCCTACAATGAGCAGTTCTTC
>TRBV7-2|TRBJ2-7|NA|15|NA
CASSLYPGQTYEQYF
TGTGCCAGCAGCTTATACCCAGGCCAGACCTACGAGCAGTACTTC
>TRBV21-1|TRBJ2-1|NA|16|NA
CASSNRDSDSYNEQFF
TGTGCCAGCAGCAACCGGGACTCTGACTCCTACAATGAGCAGTTCTTC
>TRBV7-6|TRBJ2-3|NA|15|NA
CASSFGSGVGDTQYF
TGTGCCAGCAGCTTCGGATCGGGAGTTGGAGATACGCAGTATTTT
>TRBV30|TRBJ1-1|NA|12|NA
CAWSTANTEAFF
TGTGCCTGGAGCACCGCGAACACTGAAGCTTTCTTT
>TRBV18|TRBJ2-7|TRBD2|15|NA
CASSPLGEGSYEQYF
TGTGCCAGCTCACCACTAGGGGAGGGCTCCTACGAGCAGTACTTC
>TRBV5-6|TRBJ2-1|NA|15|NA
CASSFVGGRVNEQFF
TGTGCCAGCAGCTTTGTCGGGGGGCGAGTCAATGAGCAGTTCTTC